This TCR beta chain was captured in a study of cytomegalovirus exposure and HLA in healthy donors. Study-wide results and limits: A later look showed TCR association rates differing by HLA locus, highest for DRB1 and lowest for HLA-C. Rare TCR sequences dominated, though some public TCRs recurred in many donors. A later analysis found common viral pathogens apparently linked to several of the most significant clusters. Accurate prediction of HLA-A and HLA-B alleles (for most subjects) was reportedly achieved from TCR beta sequences.

Germline-derived CDR1 and CDR2 are MDHEN and SYDVKM. V lost 4 bases to trimming and J lost 4 bases; unmatched junction nucleotides: 6. The CDR3 sequence is 15 residues long. As regards this clone: Its target is not known.

The PCR had 60 Vbeta and 13 Jbeta primers. The table came from immunoSEQ multiplex PCR; TCRdb's copy has only in-frame clones and leaves some out. Found here are around 150,000 clones, approximately 60% of them singletons; the top ten hold 2% to 3%. The clonotype was recovered from a woman between 35 and 50 years old in good health and CMV-seronegative. The specimen was PBMCs. The rearrangement joins TRBV28 to TRBJ2-2; 7 bases are shared with TRBD1. The CDR3 here is CASSSPTGATGELFF. The CDR3 DNA sequence: TGTGCCAGCAGTTCTCCCACAGGGGCCACCGGGGAGCTGTTTTTT.